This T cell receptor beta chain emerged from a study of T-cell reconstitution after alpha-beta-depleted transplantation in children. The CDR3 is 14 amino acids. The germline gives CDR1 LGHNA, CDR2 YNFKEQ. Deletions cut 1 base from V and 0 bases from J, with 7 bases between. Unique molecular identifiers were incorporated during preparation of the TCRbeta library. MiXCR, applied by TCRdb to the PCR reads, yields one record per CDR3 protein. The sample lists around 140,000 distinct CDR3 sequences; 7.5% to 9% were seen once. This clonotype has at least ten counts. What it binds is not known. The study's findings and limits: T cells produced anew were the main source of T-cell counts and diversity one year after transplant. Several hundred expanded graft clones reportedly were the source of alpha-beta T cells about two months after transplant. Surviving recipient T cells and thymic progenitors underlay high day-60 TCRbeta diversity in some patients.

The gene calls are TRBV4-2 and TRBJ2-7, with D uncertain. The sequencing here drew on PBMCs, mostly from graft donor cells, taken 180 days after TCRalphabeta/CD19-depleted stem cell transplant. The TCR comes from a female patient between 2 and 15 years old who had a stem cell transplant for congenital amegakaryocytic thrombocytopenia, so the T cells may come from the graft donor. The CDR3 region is CASSQVAVSYEQYF. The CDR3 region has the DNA TGTGCCAGCAGCCAAGTTGCAGTCTCCTACGAGCAGTACTTC.